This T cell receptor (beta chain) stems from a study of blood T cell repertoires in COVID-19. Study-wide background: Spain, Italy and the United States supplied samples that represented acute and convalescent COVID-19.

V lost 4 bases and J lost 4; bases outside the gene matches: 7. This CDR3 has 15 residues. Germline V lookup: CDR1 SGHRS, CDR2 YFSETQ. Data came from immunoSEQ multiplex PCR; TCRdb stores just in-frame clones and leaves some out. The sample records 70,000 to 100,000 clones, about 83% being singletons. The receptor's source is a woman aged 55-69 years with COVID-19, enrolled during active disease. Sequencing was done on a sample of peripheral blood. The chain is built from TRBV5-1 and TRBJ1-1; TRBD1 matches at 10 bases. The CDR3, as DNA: TGCGCCAGCAGCCCGGGACAGGGGATCGGCACTGAAGCTTTCTTT. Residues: CASSPGQGIGTEAFF.